These 30 T cell receptor beta chains share one sample of origin, sequenced in a study of technical replicates of blood from four donors. Method: immunoSEQ multiplex PCR; TCRdb's copy keeps in-frame clones and lacks some. The sample holds roughly 100,000 clones, 90% to 96% seen once. The sequencing sample was made of T cells isolated from PBMCs. The receptor source for this set is a human donor in good health.

This chain connects TRBV2 to TRBJ1-3, with D perhaps TRBD1 (5 bases). Trimming took 7 bases from V and 0 from J, leaving 7 bases between them. The germline V gene has CDR1 SNHLY and CDR2 FYNNEI. CDR3 length: 13 amino acids. DNA for the CDR3: TGTGCCAGCACCAGGGACTCTGGAAACACCATATATTTT. Amino acids: CASTRDSGNTIYF.

This chain uses TRBV9 with TRBJ2-1; 10 bases agree with TRBD1. V was pared by 4 bases and J by 8 bases, with 9 bases of the junction left unmatched. CDR3 size: 15 residues. Germline V lookup: CDR1 SGDLS, CDR2 YYNGEE. This chain's CDR3 is CASSYLGTGVDEQFF. The DNA for the CDR3 is TGTGCCAGCAGCTATCTAGGGACAGGGGTTGATGAGCAGTTCTTC.

The chain links TRBV7-2 to TRBJ2-3; D perhaps matches TRBD2 (6 bases). The germline V gene encodes CDR1 SGHTA and CDR2 FQGNSA. The CDR3 has 13 residues. The V end lost 4 bases, the J end lost 2 bases, and 7 bases lay between the germline ends. Written as DNA, the CDR3 is TGTGCCAGCAGCTCGGACTACACAGATACGCAGTATTTT. This gives the protein CASSSDYTDTQYF. The full variable domain, rest sourced from reference TRBV7-2 and TRBJ2-3, is GAGVSQSPSNKVTEKGKDVELRCDPISGHTALYWYRQSLGQGLEFLIYFQGNSAPDKSGLPSDRFSAERTGGSVSTLTIQRTQQEDSAVYLCASSSDYTDTQYFGPGTRLTVL.

V and J are TRBV27 and TRBJ2-7, with a tentative D call TRBD1 (7 bases). Germline assignment: CDR1 MNHEY and CDR2 SMNVEV (reference sequence). The V gene lost 3 bases and the J gene lost 5 bases, with 11 bases spanning the gap. The CDR3 has 13 amino acids. CDR3 amino acids: CASSFGRGDEQYF. CDR3 in DNA: TGTGCCAGCAGTTTCGGCAGGGGGGACGAGCAGTACTTC.

The chain carries TRBV27 and TRBJ2-2; a possible D gene is TRBD1 (6 bases). CDR3 length: 16 amino acids. The V end was cut by 6 bases, the J end by 5 bases, with 19 bases between. The germline CDR1 and CDR2 sequences are MNHEY and SMNVEV (reference sequence). Written as DNA, the CDR3 is TGTGCCAGCAGGCCGATGACAGGTCTTCGGACCGGGGAGCTGTTTTTT. Protein sequence: CASRPMTGLRTGELFF.

The V and J genes are TRBV9 and TRBJ1-1, with D possibly matching TRBD1 (5 bases). V dropped 1 base and J dropped 4 bases, with 11 bases sitting between them. This CDR3 has 14 amino acids. CDR1 SGDLS and CDR2 YYNGEE come from the germline V gene. CDR3 DNA: TGTGCCAGCAGCGTATTGGGGGAGGTCACTGAAGCTTTCTTT. Its protein is CASSVLGEVTEAFF.

The chain has TRBV10-1 and TRBJ2-2; D may be TRBD2 (6 bases). V was trimmed by 6 bases and J by 2 bases, leaving 10 bases between them. The CDR3 has 14 amino acids. Germline loops: CDR1 WNHNN, CDR2 SYGVQD (reference sequence). The CDR3 region is CASRGGVNTGELFF. The CDR3 DNA sequence: TGCGCCAGCAGAGGAGGGGTAAACACCGGGGAGCTGTTTTTT.

The chain is built from TRBV6-6 and TRBJ2-7, with 8 bases lining up with TRBD2. Germline V gives CDR1 MNHNY, CDR2 SVGAGI (reference sequence). The ends lost 6 bases at V and 4 bases at J; junction bases unmatched: 8. CDR3 length: 14 residues. The CDR3 protein is CASSRGAGVYEQYF. The CDR3 DNA sequence: TGTGCCAGCAGCAGGGGAGCGGGAGTTTACGAGCAGTACTTC.

V gene TRBV15 combines with J gene TRBJ2-7; D may be TRBD2 (6 bases). CDR1 and CDR2 from the germline V gene are LNHNV and YYDKDF (reference sequence). This CDR3 spans 18 amino acids. V was trimmed by 0 bases and J by 0 bases, leaving 18 bases between them. The CDR3, as DNA: TGTGCCACCAGCAGAGAGTATGGGCAGGGACTTCACTCCTACGAGCAGTACTTC. It is translated as CATSREYGQGLHSYEQYF.

The gene calls are TRBV10-3 and TRBJ1-1, with D perhaps matching TRBD1 (5 bases). The CDR3 totals 14 residues. V was clipped by 7 bases and J by 0 bases, with 12 bases between them. CDR1 and CDR2 from the germline V gene are ENHRY and SYGVKD. The CDR3 spells CAIKRGIMNTEAFF. Written as DNA, the CDR3 is TGTGCCATCAAAAGGGGTATTATGAACACTGAAGCTTTCTTT.

V and J are TRBV19 and TRBJ2-7; 9 bases are a match to TRBD2. The germline V gene has CDR1 LNHDA and CDR2 SQIVND (reference sequence). The CDR3 is made up of 14 amino acids. With 7 bases clipped from V and 2 bases from J, the junction kept 6 bases outside the gene matches. CDR3 protein: CASMWREGPYEQYF. CDR3 bases: TGTGCCAGTATGTGGCGGGAGGGACCCTACGAGCAGTACTTC.

The gene calls are TRBV10-3 and TRBJ1-2; 7 bases are shared with TRBD1. The V gene's germline CDR1 is ENHRY and CDR2 SYGVKD. The CDR3 is 13 amino acids. The ends lost 7 bases at V and 3 bases at J; junction bases unmatched: 5. The CDR3: CAITGTEDYGYTF. CDR3 bases: TGTGCCATCACCGGGACAGAGGACTATGGCTACACCTTC.

The CDR3 DNA is TGTGCCAGCAGTTTAGGTAGGGCGGGAGAGCAGTACTTC. The encoded protein is CASSLGRAGEQYF. The chain joins TRBV27 to TRBJ2-7; tentatively, D is TRBD2 (6 bases). This CDR3 comprises 13 residues. Per germline, CDR1 MNHEY and CDR2 SMNVEV (reference sequence). V shed 2 bases and J shed 7 bases, with 12 bases lying between them.

This chain links TRBV6-6 with TRBJ1-2; perhaps TRBD1 as D (5 bases). V lost 3 bases and J 0 bases, leaving 11 bases between the germline ends. The CDR3 is 15 amino acids. Germline CDR1 is MNHNY and CDR2 is SVGAGI (reference sequence). In DNA, the CDR3 is TGTGCCAGCAGTTATAGGGGCGTTCCTAACTATGGCTACACCTTC. Translating gives CASSYRGVPNYGYTF.

The V call is TRBV5-8, the J call TRBJ2-3; 8 bases are a match to TRBD2. The length of the CDR3 is 16 residues. Looked up from germline, CDR1 is SGHTS and CDR2 is YDEGEE. J gave up 5 bases and V 0 bases, and 8 bases lay outside the gene matches. The CDR3 here is CASSLDFREGGDTQYF. As DNA, the CDR3 is TGTGCCAGCAGCTTGGATTTCCGGGAGGGAGGAGATACGCAGTATTTT.

This clone appeared a single time. J is TRBJ2-1 and V is TRBV10-1; a weak D match, TRBD2 (8 bases). The CDR3 is 19 residues long. The germline V gene encodes CDR1 WNHNN and CDR2 SYGVQD (reference sequence). V was shortened by 6 bases and J by 5 bases, with 29 bases between the two germline ends. The chain's CDR3 is CASSGDDREQTSGHNEQFF. As DNA, the CDR3 is TGCGCCAGCAGCGGGGACGACAGGGAGCAAACTAGCGGACACAATGAGCAGTTCTTC.

This rearrangement joins TRBV5-1 to TRBJ1-2; no clear D. V shed 0 bases and J shed 0 bases, with 6 bases lying between them. This CDR3 region has 14 residues. Germline CDR1 reads SGHRS; CDR2 reads YFSETQ. The CDR3 coding sequence is TGCGCCAGCAGCTTGGGACAACCTAACTATGGCTACACCTTC. It yields the protein CASSLGQPNYGYTF. The entire variable domain, with the rest obtained from reference TRBV5-1 and TRBJ1-2, is as follows: KAGVTQTPRYLIKTRGQQVTLSCSPISGHRSVSWYQQTPGQGLQFLFEYFSETQRNKGNFPGRFSGRQFSNSRSEMNVSTLELGDSALYLCASSLGQPNYGYTFGSGTRLTVV.

The V gene is TRBV19, the J gene TRBJ2-2; the D is unclear. CDR1 LNHDA and CDR2 SQIVND come from the germline V gene (reference sequence). The CDR3 is 16 residues long. V was shortened by 8 bases and J by 2 bases, with 18 bases between the two germline ends. In DNA, the CDR3 is TGTGCCAGTGCTCCTACTATGGTACGAAACACCGGGGAGCTGTTTTTT. Translation: CASAPTMVRNTGELFF.

This rearrangement joins TRBV2 to TRBJ2-3; 10 nucleotides match TRBD2. CDR1 is SNHLY and CDR2 is FYNNEI in the germline V gene. CDR3 size: 16 residues. J was trimmed by 3 bases and V by 1 base; bases with no gene match: 4. The CDR3 nucleotides read TGTGCCAGCAGTGAAGAAGGGACTAGCGTAACAGATACGCAGTATTTT. It is translated as CASSEEGTSVTDTQYF.

The chain employs TRBV30 and TRBJ2-1, with no clear D. Trimming removed 1 base from V and 12 bases from J, with 19 bases in between. Germline V lookup: CDR1 GTSNPN, CDR2 SVGIG (reference sequence). The CDR3 is made up of 14 amino acids. CDR3 region: CAWSDVGRVGGQFF. The CDR3 bases are TGTGCCTGGAGTGACGTGGGTCGGGTAGGTGGGCAGTTCTTC. Full variable domain (outside the CDR3, taken from reference TRBV30 and TRBJ2-1): SQTIHQWPATLVQPVGSPLSLECTVEGTSNPNLYWYRQAAGRGLQLLFYSVGIGQISSEVPQNLSASRPQDRQFILSSKKLLLSDSGFYLCAWSDVGRVGGQFFGPGTRLTVL.

V is TRBV14 and J is TRBJ2-1; weak D call: TRBD2 (6 bases). CDR3 length: 11 amino acids. Deletions cut 8 bases from V and 9 bases from J, with 11 bases between. Germline V gene sequence: CDR1 SGHDN, CDR2 FVKESK. This chain's CDR3 is CASQAGLEQFF. The CDR3 DNA follows: TGTGCCAGCCAAGCGGGTCTTGAGCAGTTCTTC.

V usage is TRBV18 and J usage is TRBJ1-4; D is perhaps TRBD1 (6 bases). With 3 bases removed from V and 6 bases from J, the gap between germline ends came to 11 bases. Germline CDR1 is KGHSH and CDR2 is LQKENI. This CDR3 is 14 amino acids long. The chain's CDR3 is CASSPRNRDEKLFF. CDR3 DNA sequence: TGTGCCAGCTCACCTAGGAACAGGGATGAAAAACTGTTTTTT.

The V call is TRBV2, the J call TRBJ2-7; TRBD1 might be the D (6 bases). Trimming removed 10 bases at V and 1 base at J, with 23 bases between. The CDR3 extends over 16 amino acids. Germline CDR1 is SNHLY and CDR2 is FYNNEI. CDR3 nucleotides: TGTGCCACCATACACACTCATCGACAGGTTTCCTACGAGCAGTACTTC. It yields the protein CATIHTHRQVSYEQYF.

The gene calls are TRBV6-6 and TRBJ2-1; weak D call: TRBD2 (6 bases). CDR3 size: 13 residues. Trimming pared 3 bases from V and 4 bases from J, leaving 7 bases between. Germline V gene data show CDR1 as MNHNY and CDR2 as SVGAGI (reference sequence). CDR3 sequence (DNA): TGTGCCAGCAGTTATGGGACTTACAATGAGCAGTTCTTC. This translates into CASSYGTYNEQFF.

V and J are TRBV5-5 and TRBJ1-1, with D unclear. CDR3 length equals 14 residues. From germline, CDR1 is SGHKS and CDR2 YYEKEE (reference sequence). V lost 2 bases and J 0 bases, leaving 8 bases between the germline ends. CDR3 nucleotides: TGTGCCAGCAGCTTACGGGTGGTGAACACTGAAGCTTTCTTT. It yields the protein CASSLRVVNTEAFF.

The chain recombines TRBV28 with TRBJ2-3; 8 bases line up with TRBD1. Germline lookup yields CDR1 MDHEN and CDR2 SYDVKM. The trim removed 5 bases at V and 6 bases at J, leaving 10 bases unmatched. The CDR3 length is 15 residues. The DNA of the CDR3 is TGTGCCAGCAGTCCCCTAGGACAGGGCAAGGATACGCAGTATTTT. It translates to CASSPLGQGKDTQYF.

This chain links TRBV19 with TRBJ2-1; TRBD2 is a possible D gene (6 bases). Germline V lookup: CDR1 LNHDA, CDR2 SQIVND (reference sequence). V gave up 5 bases and J gave up 4 bases, with 18 bases separating them. The CDR3 is 16 residues long. CDR3 DNA sequence: TGTGCCAGTAGTTTATCTGGGGCTAGCGTATACAATGAGCAGTTCTTC. Protein product: CASSLSGASVYNEQFF.

V is TRBV9 and J is TRBJ2-7; a possible D gene is TRBD1 (6 bases). Germline CDR1 and CDR2: SGDLS and YYNGEE. V was pared by 3 bases and J by 2 bases, with 24 bases between. The CDR3 consists of 18 residues. CDR3 loop: CASSEGLSKTGRPYEQYF. The CDR3 DNA reads TGTGCCAGCAGCGAGGGGTTGTCGAAAACAGGGCGACCCTACGAGCAGTACTTC.

The chain is built from TRBV9 and TRBJ2-7; D perhaps matches TRBD1 (5 bases). Trimming removed 0 bases at V and 0 bases at J, with 10 bases between. CDR3 length: 15 amino acids. Looked up from germline, CDR1 is SGDLS and CDR2 is YYNGEE. DNA for the CDR3: TGTGCCAGCAGCGTAGGGGCAGGGCTCTCCTACGAGCAGTACTTC. Translation: CASSVGAGLSYEQYF.

This chain uses TRBV18 with TRBJ2-7; the D is unclear. From germline, CDR1 is KGHSH and CDR2 LQKENI. The germline V and J ends were trimmed by 4 bases and 1 base, with 5 bases remaining between them. The CDR3 has 12 residues. CDR3 region: CASSLYSYEQYF. Here the CDR3 DNA reads TGTGCCAGCTCACTATATTCCTACGAGCAGTACTTC.